Sequencing of this T cell receptor (beta chain) was carried out in a study of radiotherapy plus CTLA-4 blockade in lung cancer. Notes on the study in general: Expansion of tumor-derived TCR clones was observed in blood after radiotherapy plus ipilimumab. Per reports, early blood T cell clone dynamics, plus interferon-beta, forecast response most strongly.

TCRdb's table, derived via immunoSEQ multiplex PCR, lists solely in-frame clones and lacks some. The table records just under 60,000 clones, 77% of them present only once. As to this clone: Its antigen is not identified.

The CDR3 is made up of 15 amino acids. In germline, CDR1 is MDHEN, CDR2 SYDVKM. V lost 6 bases and J lost 2, with 14 bases in between. The sequencing here drew on peripheral blood, taken from a patient treated with radiotherapy plus ipilimumab. This rearrangement joins TRBV28 to TRBJ1-5, with D maybe TRBD1 (5 bases). The TCR originated in a human donor with non-small cell lung cancer who had a partial response to radiotherapy plus ipilimumab. This CDR3 reads CASRTRVGGNQPQHF. As DNA, the CDR3 is TGTGCCAGCAGGACCAGGGTTGGGGGCAATCAGCCCCAGCATTTT.